This T cell receptor (beta chain) came from a study of Ad26.COV2.S vaccination and SARS-CoV-2 variants. Whole-study context: Each vaccinee took Ad26.COV2.S intramuscularly, once or twice 56 days apart.

Libraries were prepared by immunoSEQ multiplex PCR; TCRdb keeps only in-frame clonotypes and omits some of them. The table has 350,000 to 500,000 clones, around 91% seen once. This sample's treatment: around 19 received Ad26.COV2.S at low or high dose, single or two shots; about 5 received placebo; per-sample allocation not given. Samples were taken on day 63 after the first vaccine or placebo injection. Boston hosted the donor, who was an adult aged 18-55 years. Of note for this clone: No antigen is known for it.

Study-level results: While placebo recipients had lower spike-specific TCR breadth, vaccine recipients had more. Total T cell responses may have been underestimated by the TCR breadth and depth analyses.

Trimming pared 2 bases from V and 2 bases from J, leaving 13 bases between. The CDR3 extends over 15 amino acids. Germline V CDR1 and CDR2: MNHEY, SMNVEV (reference sequence). This rearrangement joins TRBV27 to TRBJ2-7; D is unresolved. This receptor was identified in a person between 18 and 59 years old who received the Ad26.COV2.S COVID-19 vaccine or a placebo. This sample comprised peripheral blood, obtained in a trial of Ad26.COV2.S vaccine versus placebo. This CDR3 is CASSLVPEPPYEQYF. In DNA form, the CDR3 reads TGTGCCAGCAGTTTAGTTCCGGAGCCCCCCTACGAGCAGTACTTC.